This is a list of T cell receptor beta chains from one sample in a study of cytomegalovirus exposure and HLA in healthy donors. Sequenced by immunoSEQ multiplex PCR; TCRdb stores in-frame clones only, minus some. Here the sample spans about 110,000 clones, roughly 80% being singletons. The sequencing sample was made of PBMCs. These receptors were obtained from a man in his forties or fifties in good health and CMV-seronegative. Each CDR3 is given with its conserved first and last residue. A D gene is named only where the DNA matches it firmly. Not all rows give a size; the values are once, few, many and, for expanded clones, a class.

TGTGCCAGCAGACTTACAGGGGGTGGTTCCTACGAGCAGTACTTC	CASRLTGGGSYEQYF	TRBJ2-7	TRBD1	TRBV6-5	.
TGCGCCAGCAGCCGACTCCGGACTAGCGGGGGCACCGGGGAGCTGTTTTTT	CASSRLRTSGGTGELFF	TRBJ2-2	TRBD2	TRBV4-1	.
TGCGCCAGCAGCTTGGTCGGGATGCAAGAGACCCAGTACTTC	CASSLVGMQETQYF	TRBJ2-5	.	TRBV5-1	.
TGTGCCAGCAGGCCTAGTACCGGGGAGCTGTTTTTT	CASRPSTGELFF	TRBJ2-2	.	TRBV6-6	.
TGTGCCAGCAGGCCCTGGACTAGCGGGGGCGATGAGCAGTTCTTC	CASRPWTSGGDEQFF	TRBJ2-1	TRBD2	TRBV2	.
TGTGCCAGCAGCCCACTACGGGGGGGTGAAAAACTGTTTTTT	CASSPLRGGEKLFF	TRBJ1-4	.	TRBV7-7	.
TGTGCCAGCAGCCCCAGGGATACGGGCACCGGGGAGCTGTTTTTT	CASSPRDTGTGELFF	TRBJ2-2	.	TRBV5-4	once
TGTGCCAGCAGCTTAACTAGCGGGGGGGGAAATGAGCAGTTCTTC	CASSLTSGGGNEQFF	TRBJ2-1	TRBD2	TRBV7-3	.
TGTGCCAGCAGCGCCGCGGGGGGCCAAGAGACCCAGTACTTC	CASSAAGGQETQYF	TRBJ2-5	TRBD2	TRBV7-7	.
TGCGCCACCGGACAGGGTAAAAACATTCAGTACTTC	CATGQGKNIQYF	TRBJ2-4	TRBD1	TRBV10-2	.
TGTGCCAGCAGCCCAGAGACAGGGTACTTTGGCTACACCTTC	CASSPETGYFGYTF	TRBJ1-2	TRBD1	TRBV5-4	.
TGTGCCAGCAGTGACGACAGATTCCCCCCTAAAAAGCAGTTCTTC	CASSDDRFPPKKQFF	TRBJ2-1	.	TRBV6-1	.
TGTGCCAGCGATGGGTCGGGAGGGGGACGTCAGCGAAACATTCAGTACTTC	CASDGSGGGRQRNIQYF	TRBJ2-4	TRBD2	TRBV2	once
TGTGCCAGCAGCCCGCGGGGCCCAGATACGCAGTATTTT	CASSPRGPDTQYF	TRBJ2-3	.	TRBV7-9	few
TGTGCCATCAGTGAGTCAGGTAGCGGGGGGGCCACAGATACGCAGTATTTT	CAISESGSGGATDTQYF	TRBJ2-3	TRBD2	TRBV10-3	.
TGCGCCAGCAGCTTCACGGTGGACACCGGGGAGCTGTTTTTT	CASSFTVDTGELFF	TRBJ2-2	.	TRBV5-1	.
TGTGCCAGCAGGTCTGCTCGGGGCTATGGCTACACCTTC	CASRSARGYGYTF	TRBJ1-2	.	TRBV6-1	few
TGTGCCAGTCGTTGGGGAGGGTACAATGAGCAGTTCTTC	CASRWGGYNEQFF	TRBJ2-1	TRBD2	TRBV7-8	.
TGTGCCAGCAGCTTCAGGCAGGTGATCTCCTACGAGCAGTACTTC	CASSFRQVISYEQYF	TRBJ2-7	.	TRBV11-2	.
TGTGCCAGCAGTCCCACAGGGGAGAAGACCCAGTACTTC	CASSPTGEKTQYF	TRBJ2-5	TRBD1	TRBV28	.
TGTGCCACCGCAGGGGGCTTTAATGAAAAACTGTTTTTT	CATAGGFNEKLFF	TRBJ1-4	TRBD1	TRBV15	.
TGCGCCAGCAGCCTCGCGTCGGGGGACTCCTACAATGAGCAGTTCTTC	CASSLASGDSYNEQFF	TRBJ2-1	.	TRBV4-1	.
TGTGCCAGCAGCCGGGGACTAGCGGACACAGATACGCAGTATTTT	CASSRGLADTDTQYF	TRBJ2-3	TRBD2	TRBV5-5	.
TGCGCCAGCAGCTTGGAATCGGGGGGAGGTTCACCCCTCCACTTT	CASSLESGGGSPLHF	TRBJ1-6	.	TRBV5-1	.
TGCGCCAGCAGCTTGGGGGCGGGGGGCCTGATGGATACGCAGTATTTT	CASSLGAGGLMDTQYF	TRBJ2-3	TRBD2	TRBV5-1	.
TGTGCCAGCAGTGAAGAAGGGACAGTCGGTTGGGCTTTCTTT	CASSEEGTVGWAFF	TRBJ1-1	TRBD1	TRBV2	.
TGTGCCAGCAGCCCTGGGACAAGTCCGAACACTGAAGCTTTCTTT	CASSPGTSPNTEAFF	TRBJ1-1	.	TRBV7-9	.
TGTGCCAGTAGTGGTCGGGGGTACACCTTC	CASSGRGYTF	TRBJ1-2	.	TRBV19	.
TGTGCTAGTGGTTTGTCAACAGGGCCTCGGGAAGCTTTCTTT	CASGLSTGPREAFF	TRBJ1-1	.	TRBV12-5	.
TGTGCCAGTAGAGTGGCGGGTCGAGGGGAGACCCAGTACTTC	CASRVAGRGETQYF	TRBJ2-5	.	TRBV19	.
TGTGCCAGCAGTTTACTAGCGGGGGGGGGAATCTACAATGAGCAGTTCTTC	CASSLLAGGGIYNEQFF	TRBJ2-1	TRBD2	TRBV27	.
TGCGCCAGCAGCCCTCTACCGGGGGGATTCGGCAATCAGCCCCAGCATTTT	CASSPLPGGFGNQPQHF	TRBJ1-5	.	TRBV4-1	.
TGTGCCAGCTCACTCCACTCGGGAGCCGGCGGGGAGCAGTACTTC	CASSLHSGAGGEQYF	TRBJ2-7	.	TRBV18	once
TGCGCCAGCAGCTTGACGGGGGGCGCCTACGAGCAGTACTTC	CASSLTGGAYEQYF	TRBJ2-7	.	TRBV5-1	once
TGTGCCAGCTCACCTAGGAGCTCCTATAATTCACCCCTCCACTTT	CASSPRSSYNSPLHF	TRBJ1-6	.	TRBV18	.
TGTGCCAGCAGCGGGGGACTTAATGAAAAACTGTTTTTT	CASSGGLNEKLFF	TRBJ1-4	.	TRBV9	.
TGTGCCATTAGGACTAGCGGGGAGCCGAGACGAACAGATACGCAGTATTTT	CAIRTSGEPRRTDTQYF	TRBJ2-3	TRBD2	TRBV10-3	.
TGTGCCGGCAAGCCGGTCGGGGGTGGGGAGACCCAGTACTTC	CAGKPVGGGETQYF	TRBJ2-5	.	TRBV2	.
TGTGCCAGCTCACCGACAGGGGTAATCGTGAGCGAGCAGTACTTC	CASSPTGVIVSEQYF	TRBJ2-7	TRBD1	TRBV18	.
TGTGCCAGCAGCGGGGGGACAGGGTCGAAAACTGAAGCTTTCTTT	CASSGGTGSKTEAFF	TRBJ1-1	TRBD1	TRBV5-5	once
TGTGCCAGCAGCCTTAGGCGGGAGACCCAGTACTTC	CASSLRRETQYF	TRBJ2-5	.	TRBV11-2	.
TGCGCCAGCAGCTTGTCAGGGCCGAACACTGAAGCTTTCTTT	CASSLSGPNTEAFF	TRBJ1-1	.	TRBV5-1	once
TGTGCCTCGGGGACTTGGGATGAGCAGTTCTTC	CASGTWDEQFF	TRBJ2-1	.	TRBV6-1	.
TGTGCCAGCAGTTCATTGACAGGACCGGGGACTGAAGCTTTCTTT	CASSSLTGPGTEAFF	TRBJ1-1	.	TRBV27	.
TGTGCCAGCAGTGCGACCGGGGGCACTGAAGCTTTCTTT	CASSATGGTEAFF	TRBJ1-1	.	TRBV6-4	.
TGCAGCGTTGAAACCCATGGACAAGTGAACACTGAAGCTTTCTTT	CSVETHGQVNTEAFF	TRBJ1-1	.	TRBV29-1	few
TGTGCCAGCAGCCCCAAGTATACCAGTATCTACGAGCAGTACTTC	CASSPKYTSIYEQYF	TRBJ2-7	.	TRBV7-6	.
TGTGCCAGCAGACGCCGGACAGGGGGCTCTTACGAGCAGTACTTC	CASRRRTGGSYEQYF	TRBJ2-7	TRBD1	TRBV7-9	once
TGTGCCAGTAGTAGGATTCGGACAGGGGGCACCGGGGAGCTGTTTTTT	CASSRIRTGGTGELFF	TRBJ2-2	TRBD1	TRBV19	.
TGTGCCAGCAGTTACGACGGCCAGGGAAGTGAAGCTTTCTTT	CASSYDGQGSEAFF	TRBJ1-1	.	TRBV6-6	.
TGTGCCAGCAGGCCAGGTCGCGGGGATAACTACAATGAGCAGTTCTTC	CASRPGRGDNYNEQFF	TRBJ2-1	.	TRBV7-8	.
TGCGCCAGCAGTGGCGGGACGGGGAACACTGAAGCTTTCTTT	CASSGGTGNTEAFF	TRBJ1-1	.	TRBV10-1	.
TGTGCCATCAGTGGGGACGGGGGTAGAGGTGAAGCTTTCTTT	CAISGDGGRGEAFF	TRBJ1-1	.	TRBV10-3	.